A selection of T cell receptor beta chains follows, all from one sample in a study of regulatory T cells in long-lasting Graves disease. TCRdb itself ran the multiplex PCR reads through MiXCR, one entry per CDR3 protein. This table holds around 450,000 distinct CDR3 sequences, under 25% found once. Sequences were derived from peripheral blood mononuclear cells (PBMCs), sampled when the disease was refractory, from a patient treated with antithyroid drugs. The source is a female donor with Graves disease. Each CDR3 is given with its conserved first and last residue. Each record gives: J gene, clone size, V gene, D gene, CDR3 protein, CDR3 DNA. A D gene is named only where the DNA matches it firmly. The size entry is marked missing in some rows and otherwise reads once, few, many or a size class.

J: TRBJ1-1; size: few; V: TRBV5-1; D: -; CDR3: CASSPAGRGNTEAFF; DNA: TGCGCCAGCAGCCCCGCTGGGAGAGGGAACACTGAAGCTTTCTTT
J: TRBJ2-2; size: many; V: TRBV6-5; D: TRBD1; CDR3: CASSFFSGQRNTGELFF; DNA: TGTGCCAGCAGTTTCTTTTCGGGACAGAGAAACACCGGGGAGCTGTTTTTT
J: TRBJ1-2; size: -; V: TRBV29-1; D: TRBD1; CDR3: CSVADQGASYGYTF; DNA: TGCAGCGTCGCTGATCAGGGGGCCTCCTATGGCTACACCTTC
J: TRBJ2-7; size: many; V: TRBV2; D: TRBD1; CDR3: CAKKTGGSYEQYF; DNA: TGTGCCAAGAAGACAGGGGGGTCCTACGAGCAGTACTTC
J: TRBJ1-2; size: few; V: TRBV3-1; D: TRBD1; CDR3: CASSQAGTGGENGYTF; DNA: TGTGCCAGCAGCCAGGCCGGGACAGGGGGGGAGAATGGCTACACCTTC
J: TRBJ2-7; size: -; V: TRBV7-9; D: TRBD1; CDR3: CASSLARGQGLDEQYF; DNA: TGTGCCAGCAGCCTAGCGCGGGGACAGGGGTTAGACGAGCAGTACTTC
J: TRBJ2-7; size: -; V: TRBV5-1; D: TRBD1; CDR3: CASRRDRGAYEQYF; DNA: TGCGCCAGCAGGAGGGACAGGGGGGCCTACGAGCAGTACTTC
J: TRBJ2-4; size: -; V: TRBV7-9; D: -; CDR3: CASSLDPKRRGGWDKNIQYF; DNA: TGTGCCAGCAGCTTAGATCCCAAGCGGAGAGGAGGGTGGGACAAAAACATTCAGTACTTC
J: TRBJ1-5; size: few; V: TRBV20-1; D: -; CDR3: CSGSTEINQPQHF; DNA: TGCAGTGGCTCGACAGAGATCAATCAGCCCCAGCATTTT
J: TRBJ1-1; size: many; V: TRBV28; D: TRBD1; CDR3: CASSLSDRTEAFF; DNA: TGTGCCAGCAGTTTGTCGGACAGGACTGAAGCTTTCTTT
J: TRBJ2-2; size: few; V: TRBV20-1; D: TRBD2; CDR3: CSARVPSGGGNTGELFF; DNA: TGCAGTGCTAGAGTCCCTAGCGGGGGGGGGAACACCGGGGAGCTGTTTTTT
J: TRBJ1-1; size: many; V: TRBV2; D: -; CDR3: CASSTGEVTEAFF; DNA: TGTGCCAGCAGTACGGGGGAGGTCACTGAAGCTTTCTTT
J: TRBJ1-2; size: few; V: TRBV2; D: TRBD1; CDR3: CASSEVGTGGIGYTF; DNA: TGTGCCAGCAGTGAAGTAGGGACAGGGGGGATCGGCTACACCTTC
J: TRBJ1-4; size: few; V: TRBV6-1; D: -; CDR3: CASSEMNHEKLFF; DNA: TGTGCCAGCAGCGAGATGAACCACGAAAAACTGTTTTTT
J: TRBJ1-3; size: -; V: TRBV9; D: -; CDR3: CASSNGRGTLSGGNTIYF; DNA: TGTGCCAGCAGCAATGGGAGGGGAACCCTCTCGGGAGGAAACACCATATATTTT
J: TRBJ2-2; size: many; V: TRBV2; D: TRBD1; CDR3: CASQGQGGFPGELFF; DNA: TGTGCCAGCCAAGGACAGGGTGGATTTCCCGGGGAGCTGTTTTTT
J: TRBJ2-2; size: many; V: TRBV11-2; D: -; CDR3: CASRGVFAGELFF; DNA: TGTGCCAGCAGGGGTGTTTTCGCTGGGGAGCTGTTTTTT
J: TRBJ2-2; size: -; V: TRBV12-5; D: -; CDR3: CASGLDAYNYIRAGELFF; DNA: TGTGCTAGTGGTTTGGACGCCTATAACTACATCAGAGCCGGGGAGCTGTTTTTT
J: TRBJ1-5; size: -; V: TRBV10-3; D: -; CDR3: CAISESKGDVNQPQHF; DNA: TGTGCCATCAGTGAGTCGAAAGGGGACGTGAATCAGCCCCAGCATTTT
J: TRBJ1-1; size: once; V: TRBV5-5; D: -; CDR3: CASSYGGLGTEAFF; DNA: TGTGCCAGCAGCTATGGGGGGCTGGGCACTGAAGCTTTCTTT
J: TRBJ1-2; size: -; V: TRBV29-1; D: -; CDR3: CSVGQGQTF; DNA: TGCAGCGTTGGGCAGGGTCAAACCTTC
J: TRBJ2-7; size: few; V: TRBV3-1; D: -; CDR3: CASSQTSQDNEQYF; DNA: TGTGCCAGCAGCCAAACTTCACAGGACAACGAGCAGTACTTC
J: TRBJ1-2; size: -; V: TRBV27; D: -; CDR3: CASSRAGGDYGYTF; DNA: TGTGCCAGCAGCCGTGCGGGGGGCGACTATGGCTACACCTTC
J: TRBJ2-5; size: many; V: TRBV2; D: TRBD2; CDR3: CASTEGLAYETQYF; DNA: TGTGCCAGCACTGAGGGACTAGCTTATGAGACCCAGTACTTC
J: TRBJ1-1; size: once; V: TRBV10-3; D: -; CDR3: CAITRGGGGAFF; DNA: TGTGCCATCACTCGAGGGGGTGGTGGAGCTTTCTTT
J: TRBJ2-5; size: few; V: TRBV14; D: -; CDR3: CASSPVNGITETQYF; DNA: TGTGCCAGCAGCCCCGTCAATGGTATCACAGAGACCCAGTACTTC
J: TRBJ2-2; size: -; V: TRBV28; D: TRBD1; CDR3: CASSPQGFTGELFF; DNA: TGTGCCAGCAGTCCACAGGGGTTTACCGGGGAGCTGTTTTTT
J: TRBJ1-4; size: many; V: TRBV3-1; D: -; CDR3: CASSQEHFDEKLFF; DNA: TGTGCCAGCAGCCAAGAACACTTCGATGAAAAACTGTTTTTT
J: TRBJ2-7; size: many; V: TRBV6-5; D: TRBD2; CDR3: CASSYPPSGGTSYEQYF; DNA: TGTGCCAGCAGTTACCCGCCGAGCGGGGGAACCTCCTACGAGCAGTACTTC
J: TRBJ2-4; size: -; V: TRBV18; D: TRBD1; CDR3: CASSPEWDSSGIQYF; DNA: TGTGCCAGCTCACCAGAGTGGGACAGCTCTGGGATTCAGTACTTC
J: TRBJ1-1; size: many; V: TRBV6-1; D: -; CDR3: CASISSNTEAFF; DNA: TGTGCCAGCATTAGTTCGAACACTGAAGCTTTCTTT
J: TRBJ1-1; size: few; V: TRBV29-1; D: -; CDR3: CSVEDTSVGAFF; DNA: TGCAGCGTTGAGGACACCTCCGTCGGGGCTTTCTTT
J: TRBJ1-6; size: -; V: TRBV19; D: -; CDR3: CASSRGRSSYNSPLHF; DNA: TGTGCCAGTAGTAGAGGACGGAGCTCCTATAATTCACCCCTCCACTTT
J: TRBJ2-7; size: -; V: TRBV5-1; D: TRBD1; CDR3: CASGLQGELDEQYF; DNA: TGCGCCAGCGGCTTACAGGGGGAATTGGACGAGCAGTACTTC
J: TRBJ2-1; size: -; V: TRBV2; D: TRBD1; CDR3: CASSERPGQGPYEQFF; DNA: TGTGCCAGCAGTGAACGACCGGGACAGGGACCGTATGAGCAGTTCTTC
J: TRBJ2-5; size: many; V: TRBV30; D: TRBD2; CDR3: CAWIPRGRYQETQYF; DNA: TGTGCCTGGATCCCGCGGGGGAGGTACCAAGAGACCCAGTACTTC
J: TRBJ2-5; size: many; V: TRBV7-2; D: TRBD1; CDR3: CASSLDPRDSSFQETQYF; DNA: TGTGCCAGCAGCTTAGATCCTCGGGACAGCAGCTTCCAAGAGACCCAGTACTTC
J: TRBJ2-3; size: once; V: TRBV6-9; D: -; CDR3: CASSSHRQGTDTQYF; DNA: TGTGCCAGCAGTTCCCACCGACAGGGCACAGATACGCAGTATTTT
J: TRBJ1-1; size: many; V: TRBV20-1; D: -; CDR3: CSTRIGARPISEAFF; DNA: TGCAGTACGAGAATAGGGGCCCGCCCGATATCAGAAGCTTTCTTT
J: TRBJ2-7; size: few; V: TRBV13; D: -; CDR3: CASSLGSASYEQYF; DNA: TGTGCCAGCAGTCTCGGGAGCGCCTCCTACGAGCAGTACTTC
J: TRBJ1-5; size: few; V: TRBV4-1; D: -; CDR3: CASSQAQGNQPQHF; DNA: TGCGCCAGCAGCCAAGCCCAGGGGAATCAGCCCCAGCATTTT
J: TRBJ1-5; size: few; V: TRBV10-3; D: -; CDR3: CAISERQGSQPQHF; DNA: TGTGCCATCAGTGAGAGGCAGGGAAGTCAGCCCCAGCATTTT
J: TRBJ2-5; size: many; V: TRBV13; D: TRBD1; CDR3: CASSLPGGETQYF; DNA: TGTGCCAGCAGTTTGCCAGGGGGAGAGACCCAGTACTTC
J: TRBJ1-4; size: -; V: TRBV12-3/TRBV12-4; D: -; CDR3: CASTRTVREKLFF; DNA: TGTGCCAGCACCCGGACAGTTAGGGAAAAACTGTTTTTT
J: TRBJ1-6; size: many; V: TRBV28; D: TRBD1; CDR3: CASSFSRDRHSRSYNSPLHF; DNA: TGTGCCAGCAGTTTTAGTCGGGACAGGCATTCTAGGTCCTATAATTCACCCCTCCACTTT
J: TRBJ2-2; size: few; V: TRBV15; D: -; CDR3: CATSRDVASGELFF; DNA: TGTGCCACCAGCAGAGATGTGGCCTCCGGGGAGCTGTTTTTT